This TCR beta chain derives from a study of cytomegalovirus exposure and HLA in healthy donors. The overall study: Roughly 180 million T cells yielded 117 million unique TCR beta sequences, as an earlier analysis found. General study findings and limits: Some highly shared sequence variants likely arose as a pipeline artifact. Donor immune exposure was known only as CMV serostatus.

The CDR3 runs to 14 residues. Germline CDR1 SGHTA, CDR2 FQGNSA. The ends lost 4 bases at V and 3 bases at J; junction bases unmatched: 3. This clone was picked up one time. Its antigen is not known. 60 Vbeta and 13 Jbeta primers were used in PCR. Sequenced by immunoSEQ multiplex PCR; TCRdb stores in-frame clones only, minus some. Here the sample spans around 150,000 clones, 72% being singletons. The sequenced sample consisted of PBMCs. The chain carries TRBV7-2 and TRBJ1-5; the match to TRBD1 covers 7 bases. The source of this sequence is a man in his fifties or sixties in good health and CMV-seropositive. CDR3 DNA: TGTGCCAGCAGCTCGGGACAGACCAATCAGCCCCAGCATTTT. Amino acids: CASSSGQTNQPQHF.